These T cell receptor beta chains were read from a single sample in a study of T cell changes during pregnancy in multiple sclerosis. Sequencing used immunoSEQ multiplex PCR; TCRdb keeps in-frame clones, though not all of them. The repertoire holds tens of thousands of clones, 92% seen once, with approximately 12% in the top ten. The specimen comprised CD8+ T cells from peripheral blood mononuclear cells, sampled in the first trimester of pregnancy. The receptors were gathered from a female donor with multiple sclerosis, enrolled in a pregnancy study. The CDR3 runs from the conserved cysteine through the conserved F or W.

>TRBJ2-3|TRBV2
CASSDGVTDTQYF
>TRBJ1-2|TRBV13
CASSYSKFPRQVHF
>TRBJ2-5|TRBV27
CASSFQGETQYF
>TRBJ2-1|TRBV6-5
CASSSGTYNEQFF
>TRBJ2-7|TRBV27
CASSDWNGGIYEQYF
>TRBJ2-7|TRBV6-1
CASRSGQVVYEQYF
>TRBJ2-1|TRBV9
CASSVSNEQFF
>TRBJ1-2|TRBV4-2
CASTDPSTTYYGYTF
>TRBJ2-3|TRBV9
CASSVTGGGGTDTQYF
>TRBJ2-7|TRBV7-9
CASSFAGSGEQYF
>TRBJ2-1|TRBV7-9
CASSTSIEQFF
>TRBJ2-1|TRBV6-1
CASIGLWDYNEQFF
>TRBJ1-6|TRBV4-1
CASSQEGEAAGSPLHF
>TRBJ1-1|TRBV7-9
CASSLGQGVNTEAFF
>TRBJ1-1|TRBV6-6
CASSIQGARAEAFF
>TRBJ2-5|TRBV7-8
CASSQQGAETQYF
>TRBJ2-2|TRBV27
CASSFSAGELFF
>TRBJ1-1|TRBV27
CASSLRTGIYTEAFF
>TRBJ2-3|TRBV9
CASSGTSGRDTQYF
>TRBJ2-7|TRBV29-1
CSVEGGQAYEQYF
>TRBJ1-1|TRBV15
CATSRDLRDEAFF
>TRBJ1-4|TRBV5-1
CASKLAEATNEKLFF
>TRBJ2-1|TRBV9
CASSRSAGDANEQFF
>TRBJ2-3|TRBV2
CAASSTQYF
>TRBJ2-1|TRBV11-2
CASSFAPGTVRTVSSGQFF
>TRBJ1-1|TRBV7-8
CASSLDLGGTEAFF
>TRBJ2-7|TRBV5-6
CASSLVLGGDRGQYEQYF
>TRBJ1-4|TRBV2
CASSAGGGGEKLFF
>TRBJ1-4|TRBV9
CASTQGGANEKLFF
>TRBJ1-4|TRBV9
CASSTRDRGPEKLFF
>TRBJ2-7|TRBV7-9
CASSSPEGYEQYF
>TRBJ1-5|TRBV19
CASRRPTGYNQPQHF
>TRBJ1-5|TRBV5-6
CASSLGAGNQPQHF
>TRBJ2-1|TRBV27
CASSMSSYNEQFF
>TRBJ2-2|TRBV25-1
CASSETLTGELFF
>TRBJ1-2|TRBV27
CASSSLTGNYGYTF
>TRBJ2-3|TRBV15
CATSRGRTAADTQYF
>TRBJ2-1|TRBV5-1
CASSFSSRSYNEQFF
>TRBJ1-5|TRBV6-1
CASSESPTGNQPQHF
>TRBJ2-6|TRBV7-9
CASSSSRLLSSGANVLTF
>TRBJ1-1|TRBV28
CASSILSSNTEAFF
>TRBJ2-1|TRBV30
CAWETSGGANEQFF
>TRBJ1-3|TRBV6-1
CASNPEAGNTIYF
>TRBJ1-1|TRBV6-6
CASSGQAAREGAFF
>TRBJ1-2|TRBV18
CASSPGGQNYGYTF
>TRBJ1-1|TRBV27
CASRTGGYAEAFF
>TRBJ2-3|TRBV10-1
CASTPGTSGAADTQYF
>TRBJ2-7|TRBV6-5
CASSYSGTREQYF
>TRBJ2-5|TRBV7-8
CASSLTGQGVRETQYF
>TRBJ1-1|TRBV5-6
CATGRGTEAFF
>TRBJ2-5|TRBV27
CASSFPGQQETQYF
>TRBJ2-2|TRBV7-2
CASSSKGYTGELFF
>TRBJ1-6|TRBV10-3
CAISEVGQGDSPLHF
>TRBJ2-1|TRBV7-6
CASSSSGRGDEQFF
>TRBJ2-3|TRBV19
CASTRTSGPTDTQYF